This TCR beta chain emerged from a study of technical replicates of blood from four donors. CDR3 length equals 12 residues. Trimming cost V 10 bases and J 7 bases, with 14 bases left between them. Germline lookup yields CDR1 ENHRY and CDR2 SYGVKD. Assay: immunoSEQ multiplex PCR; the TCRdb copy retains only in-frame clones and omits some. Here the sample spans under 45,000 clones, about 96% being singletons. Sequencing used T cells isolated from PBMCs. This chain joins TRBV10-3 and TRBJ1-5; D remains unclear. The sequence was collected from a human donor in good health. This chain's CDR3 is CASRNLEQPQHF. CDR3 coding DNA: TGTGCCAGTAGAAACTTAGAACAGCCCCAGCATTTT.